These 9 T cell receptor beta chains share one sample of origin, sequenced in a study of T cell responses to AZD1222 COVID-19 vaccine. Sequenced by immunoSEQ multiplex PCR; TCRdb stores in-frame clones only, minus some. The sample yields some 80,000 clones, about 83% seen once. The sample here was peripheral blood, taken on day 0 of AZD1222 vaccination. The source of these receptors is an adult in good health.

This chain links TRBV5-1 with TRBJ2-3; D remains unclear. The CDR3 contains 14 residues. CDR1 is SGHRS and CDR2 is YFSETQ in the germline V gene. With 5 bases removed from V and 2 bases from J, the gap between germline ends came to 12 bases. CDR3 sequence: CASRWSPFTDTQYF. The CDR3 DNA follows: TGCGCCAGCAGGTGGTCCCCTTTCACAGATACGCAGTATTTT. Full variable domain (outside the CDR3, taken from reference TRBV5-1 and TRBJ2-3): KAGVTQTPRYLIKTRGQQVTLSCSPISGHRSVSWYQQTPGQGLQFLFEYFSETQRNKGNFPGRFSGRQFSNSRSEMNVSTLELGDSALYLCASRWSPFTDTQYFGPGTRLTVL.

This chain connects TRBV7-2 to TRBJ2-2; TRBD2 is a possible D gene (5 bases). Germline V CDR1 and CDR2: SGHTA, FQGNSA. V lost 5 bases and J 4 bases, leaving 23 bases between the germline ends. The CDR3 totals 18 residues. CDR3 in DNA: TGTGCCAGCAGCCAACAAGGTTGGGGAGTGCGAGGCACCGGGGAGCTGTTTTTT. Translated: CASSQQGWGVRGTGELFF.

The rearrangement joins TRBV7-9 to TRBJ1-1, with no clear D. Trimming shortened V by 4 bases and J by 2 bases, and 11 bases separated the two germline ends. The CDR3 covers 14 residues. Germline CDR1 and CDR2: SEHNR and FQNEAQ (reference sequence). The CDR3 DNA is TGTGCCAGCAGCTCCCGTTTCTACAACACTGAAGCTTTCTTT. It translates to CASSSRFYNTEAFF. The complete variable domain, with remaining parts taken from reference TRBV7-9 and TRBJ1-1, reads DTGVSQNPRHKITKRGQNVTFRCDPISEHNRLYWYRQTLGQGPEFLTYFQNEAQLEKSRLLSDRFSAERPKGSFSTLEIQRTEQGDSAMYLCASSSRFYNTEAFFGQGTRLTVV.

V gene TRBV7-9 combines with J gene TRBJ2-3, with D possibly matching TRBD2 (7 bases). The germline gives CDR1 SEHNR, CDR2 FQNEAQ (reference sequence). The V end lost 5 bases, the J end lost 6 bases, and 18 bases lay between the germline ends. The CDR3 has 15 residues. CDR3 nucleotides: TGTGCCAGCAGCGGGGGGGGCGACCGGCAGGATACGCAGTATTTT. This gives the protein CASSGGGDRQDTQYF.

This chain uses TRBV4-1 with TRBJ1-4; D might be TRBD1 (5 bases). The V end lost 1 base, the J end lost 7 bases, and 7 bases lay between the germline ends. The CDR3 sequence is 13 residues long. Germline lookup yields CDR1 MGHRA and CDR2 YSYEKL. CDR3 sequence: CASSQVRGEKLFF. CDR3 coding DNA: TGCGCCAGCAGCCAAGTTAGGGGTGAAAAACTGTTTTTT.

The chain combines TRBV19 with TRBJ2-1; D call uncertain. The germline CDR1 and CDR2 sequences are LNHDA and SQIVND (reference sequence). CDR3 length: 14 amino acids. Deletions cut 5 bases from V and 6 bases from J, with 14 bases between. CDR3 nucleotides: TGTGCCAGTAGTGTGGCCGTGGGATCCAATGAGCAGTTCTTC. Translation: CASSVAVGSNEQFF.

In this sample, this clone turned up once. The gene calls are TRBV2 and TRBJ2-1, with 12 nucleotides matching TRBD2. Germline V gene sequence: CDR1 SNHLY, CDR2 FYNNEI. The CDR3 contains 14 residues. Trimming at V came to 5 bases and at J to 9 bases, leaving 5 bases not matched to a gene. CDR3 protein: CASSQTSGGGEQFF. DNA of the CDR3: TGTGCCAGCAGTCAGACTAGCGGGGGAGGTGAGCAGTTCTTC. Based on the CDR3 plus reference TRBV2 and TRBJ2-1, the full variable domain is EPEVTQTPSHQVTQMGQEVILRCVPISNHLYFYWYRQILGQKVEFLVSFYNNEISEKSEIFDDQFSVERPDGSNFTLKIRSTKLEDSAMYFCASSQTSGGGEQFFGPGTRLTVL.

This sequence joins TRBV27 and TRBJ2-3, with D uncertain. This CDR3 is 14 amino acids long. Trimming removed 6 bases at V and 2 bases at J, with 12 bases between. Germline CDR1 and CDR2: MNHEY and SMNVEV (reference sequence). The CDR3 spells CASRSPPATDTQYF. Here the CDR3 DNA reads TGTGCCAGCAGGTCCCCTCCAGCCACAGATACGCAGTATTTT.

CDR3 nucleotides: TGTGCCAGCAGCCAAGATTCGGGGTTGGGTCAGCCCCAGCATTTT. This sequence encodes CASSQDSGLGQPQHF. This chain links TRBV3-1 (or the pseudogene TRBV3-2) with TRBJ1-5; no definite D call. This CDR3 is 15 amino acids long. Germline V gene data show CDR1 as LGHDT and CDR2 as YNNKEL (reference sequence). The V gene lost 0 bases and the J gene lost 6 bases, with 12 bases spanning the gap.